The TCR beta chain described here comes from a study of blood T cell repertoires in COVID-19. Study-level background: Sources were T cells, B-cell-depleted T cells, or PBMCs; the material itself was cDNA or gDNA.

As originally analysed: Amplification with reference gene primers provided the estimates of nucleated cell counts. Produced via immunoSEQ multiplex PCR; TCRdb's table is partial and in-frame only. V and J calls plus clone size are reproduced from that table; the DNA served to infer D and trimming. The sample has about 96,000 clones, 80% seen once. The CDR3 totals 14 residues. Germline CDR1 is MDHEN and CDR2 is SYDVKM. The junction had 7 bases not matched to a gene; V was cut back by 6 bases and J by 2 bases. This sequence joins TRBV28 and TRBJ2-7; 7 nucleotides line up with TRBD1. The receptor was isolated from a man aged 45-65 years who had recovered from COVID-19. The sample taken for sequencing was peripheral blood. The DNA for the CDR3 is TGTGCCAGCAGGCCGACAGGGTCGCCCTACGAGCAGTACTTC. Its protein product is CASRPTGSPYEQYF.